The rows below give T cell receptor beta chains drawn from one sample of a study of T-cell reconstitution after alpha-beta-depleted transplantation in children. TCRdb itself ran the PCR reads through MiXCR, one entry per CDR3 protein. The profile shows a few hundred thousand distinct CDR3 sequences, around 7.3% of them singletons. Source: peripheral blood, taken 360 days after TCRalphabeta/CD19-depleted stem cell transplant. These receptors were collected from a female patient aged 2-10 years who had a stem cell transplant for Fanconi anemia, so the T cells may come from the graft donor. Both conserved end residues are part of each CDR3. The D gene is left open where the match is weak. For some rows the clone size is stated as once, few or many, or as a class when expanded; others skip it.

v_call	clone_size	j_call	d_call	cdr3_nt	cdr3_aa
TRBV4-2	few	TRBJ2-5	.	TGTGCCAGCAGCTATTCTTTAGGGCCTGGAGAAGAGACCCAGTACTTC	CASSYSLGPGEETQYF
TRBV27	many	TRBJ2-7	.	TGTGCCAGCATGCGTGGGGGAGGCTACGAGCAGTACTTC	CASMRGGGYEQYF
TRBV5-1	few	TRBJ1-2	.	TGCGCCAGCAGCTGGGAGAGTCCATTGGAGGGCTACACCTTC	CASSWESPLEGYTF
TRBV4-3	.	TRBJ2-3	.	TGCGCCAGCAGCCAAGTTCTGCCGGGGGGCACAGATACGCAGTATTTT	CASSQVLPGGTDTQYF
TRBV12-3/TRBV12-4	many	TRBJ2-7	.	TGTGCCAGCAGTTTACAGGGTAATGTTGGCTACGAGCAGTACTTC	CASSLQGNVGYEQYF
TRBV6-2/TRBV6-3	many	TRBJ2-3	.	TGTGCCAGCAGTTACGATGTCGGGGACTCGCATCCAGATACGCAGTATTTT	CASSYDVGDSHPDTQYF
TRBV15	many	TRBJ1-5	TRBD1	TGTGCCACCAGCAGAGTAAGGACAGGGTCCTCATATAATCAGCCCCAGCATTTT	CATSRVRTGSSYNQPQHF
TRBV5-1	many	TRBJ2-2	.	TGCGCCAGCAGCTTAGACCGAATCGGGGCCGGGGAGCTGTTTTTT	CASSLDRIGAGELFF
TRBV15	.	TRBJ2-3	.	TGTGCCACTTGGACTCGGGCCAGTTTTTTAGATACGCAGTATTTT	CATWTRASFLDTQYF
TRBV14	few	TRBJ1-3	.	TGTGCCAGCAGCCAACAAAACACCATATATTTT	CASSQQNTIYF
TRBV9	many	TRBJ2-3	.	TGTGCCAGCAGCTCCGGGGGTGGTGGGGATACGCAGTATTTT	CASSSGGGGDTQYF
TRBV19	.	TRBJ2-5	.	TGTGCCAGTAGTATGGGGGCAAAAGAGACCCAGTACTTC	CASSMGAKETQYF
TRBV28	few	TRBJ1-5	TRBD1	TGTGCCAGCACCCTTCGTGGGACAGGGAGGGTTCGTGATCAGCCCCAGCATTTT	CASTLRGTGRVRDQPQHF
TRBV5-5	few	TRBJ1-4	.	TGTGCCAGCAGCTTGGTAGCGTTGGGAAAACTGTTTTTT	CASSLVALGKLFF
TRBV12-3/TRBV12-4	many	TRBJ2-1	TRBD2	TGTGCCAGCAGTTTCGCGGGGGGCCTGCTCAATGAGCAGTTCTTC	CASSFAGGLLNEQFF
TRBV7-9	few	TRBJ1-6	.	TGTGCCAGCAGCCCGATCGCTGTCAATTCACCCCTCCACTTT	CASSPIAVNSPLHF
TRBV12-3/TRBV12-4	few	TRBJ2-5	.	TGTGCCAGCAGTTTCCTCTCCCAGGGGAGGGCGACCCAGTACTTC	CASSFLSQGRATQYF
TRBV7-8	.	TRBJ2-1	TRBD1	TGTGCCAGCAGCGTACGGACAGGCTACAATGAGCAGTTCTTC	CASSVRTGYNEQFF
TRBV7-9	few	TRBJ2-1	.	TGTGCCAGCGTCGGCGGAGGCCCCTACAATGAGCAGTTCTTC	CASVGGGPYNEQFF
TRBV6-2/TRBV6-3	many	TRBJ2-7	.	TGTGCCAGCAGCGCCCTTAGACTCTACGAGCAGTACTTC	CASSALRLYEQYF
TRBV10-3	many	TRBJ2-1	.	TGTGCCATCAGCCTTCGCACTCAGGGGTCGTACAATGAGCAGTTCTTC	CAISLRTQGSYNEQFF
TRBV4-2	many	TRBJ1-1	TRBD1	TGTGCCAGCAGCCCCGGACAGGGGGTAGAGAACACTGAAGCTTTCTTT	CASSPGQGVENTEAFF
TRBV3-1	few	TRBJ1-1	.	TGTGCCAGCAGCCCAGATCCGGGACACCATGAAGCTTTCTTT	CASSPDPGHHEAFF
TRBV6-2/TRBV6-3	.	TRBJ1-6	.	TGTGCCAGCAGTTACGGAGGAGTTGGGCCGGGACTAGGAAATTCACCCCTCCACTTT	CASSYGGVGPGLGNSPLHF
TRBV25-1	many	TRBJ1-2	.	TGTGCCAGCAGTAGGGACGGCTATGGCTACACCTTC	CASSRDGYGYTF
TRBV20-1	.	TRBJ1-5	.	TGCAGTGCTAGAGGAGAAACCCAGCCCCAGCATTTT	CSARGETQPQHF
TRBV7-2	.	TRBJ1-1	.	TGTGCCAGCAGCCCGGAGGCGGGTAGAGGGACTGAAGCTTTCTTT	CASSPEAGRGTEAFF
TRBV7-2	many	TRBJ2-7	TRBD1	TGTGCCAGCAGCTTTCGGACAGGGGGCGTCTACGAGCAGTACTTC	CASSFRTGGVYEQYF
TRBV5-1	few	TRBJ2-5	.	TGCGCCAGCAGCACCTTGGGGACGTCGCAAGAGACCCAGTACTTC	CASSTLGTSQETQYF
TRBV4-2	many	TRBJ2-3	.	TGTGCCAGCAGCCAAGTAGGCAGATCAGATACGCAGTATTTT	CASSQVGRSDTQYF
TRBV11-2	many	TRBJ2-1	.	TGTGCCAGCAGCTCGGACGCGAACAATGAGCAGTTCTTC	CASSSDANNEQFF
TRBV5-1	few	TRBJ1-4	.	TGCGCCAGCAGCTTGGACCGGCAGGGATTTGAAAAACTGTTTTTT	CASSLDRQGFEKLFF
TRBV20-1	many	TRBJ1-1	.	TGCAGTGCTAGTTCCGGGAAGACTGAAGCTTTCTTT	CSASSGKTEAFF
TRBV5-1	many	TRBJ1-1	.	TGCGCCAGCAGCTTGGATCCGTCCCCTGGCACTGAAGCTTTCTTT	CASSLDPSPGTEAFF
TRBV4-2	.	TRBJ1-1	.	TGTGCCAGCAGCCAAGCGGAGGGCAAGAACACTGAAGCTTTCTTT	CASSQAEGKNTEAFF
TRBV18	few	TRBJ1-5	TRBD1	TGTGCCAGCTCACGCGGACAGGGTCCAAATCAGCCCCAGCATTTT	CASSRGQGPNQPQHF
TRBV7-2	many	TRBJ2-1	.	TGTGCCAGCAGCGCCTCCTCTACCTACAATGAGCAGTTCTTC	CASSASSTYNEQFF
TRBV5-4	many	TRBJ1-1	.	TGTGCCAGCAGCTATGGAGATCACACTGAAGCTTTCTTT	CASSYGDHTEAFF
TRBV4-3	many	TRBJ2-2	.	TGCGCCAGCAGCCAATTGACGGGATCCGGGGAGCTGTTTTTT	CASSQLTGSGELFF
TRBV9	.	TRBJ1-2	.	TGTGCCAGCAGCGTCTTGGCGGGATCGGATGGTGGCTACACCTTC	CASSVLAGSDGGYTF
TRBV2	few	TRBJ1-4	.	TGTGCCAGCAGCGTAGGGGTTTCAACTAATGAAAAACTGTTTTTT	CASSVGVSTNEKLFF
TRBV6-1	many	TRBJ2-6	.	TGTGCCAGCACACAAAGCTCTGGGGCCAACGTCCTGACTTTC	CASTQSSGANVLTF